The 30 T cell receptor beta chains given below trace back to one sample, sequenced in a study. TCRdb itself ran the RT-PCR reads through MiXCR, one entry per CDR3 protein. This sample has more than 600,000 distinct CDR3 sequences; approximately 14% occur once, and the top ten carry 3.6%. The sequenced material came from memory CD4+ T cells from blood. The receptor source for this set is a female donor in good health, serving as a healthy control.

This clonotype was counted ten times or more. The chain carries TRBV6-5 and TRBJ1-5; 7 bases map to TRBD1. CDR3 length: 16 residues. Germline-derived CDR1 and CDR2 are MNHEY and SVGAGI. Losses at the gene ends were 8 bases for V and 2 bases for J; bases not matched to a gene: 12. CDR3 bases: TGTGCCAGCCCTCAGGGGGGGGGCGCGGGCAATCAGCCCCAGCATTTT. It codes for CASPQGGGAGNQPQHF.

This clonotype has ten or more counts. The chain employs TRBV15 and TRBJ2-7, with D unresolved. The CDR3 has 14 residues. Trimming cost V 1 base and J 2 bases, with 9 bases left between them. CDR1 and CDR2 from the germline V gene are LNHNV and YYDKDF (reference sequence). The CDR3 is CATSRAGLAYEQYF. The CDR3 nucleotides are TGTGCCACCAGCAGAGCCGGCTTGGCCTACGAGCAGTACTTC.

This clonotype was observed a handful of times. The chain combines TRBV11-2 with TRBJ2-1; possible D gene TRBD1, 6 bases. V shed 4 bases and J shed 5 bases, with 9 bases lying between them. CDR1 is SGHAT, CDR2 FQNNGV, per germline. The CDR3 covers 13 residues. The CDR3 coding sequence is TGTGCCAGCAGCTACAGGGTGCACAATGAGCAGTTCTTC. As protein: CASSYRVHNEQFF.

This chain links TRBV18 with TRBJ1-6; 7 nucleotides line up with TRBD1. Germline CDR1 reads KGHSH; CDR2 reads LQKENI. V was clipped by 4 bases and J by 14 bases; unmatched bases: 14. The CDR3 is made up of 15 amino acids. The DNA for the CDR3 is TGTGCCAGCTCACAGATCCCACAAGACAGGGCCGCCCTCCACTTT. It codes for CASSQIPQDRAALHF.

This clonotype came up a few times. V usage is TRBV19 and J usage is TRBJ2-1; a weak D match, TRBD2 (7 bases). Trimming pared 4 bases from V and 4 bases from J, leaving 14 bases between. The CDR3 has 15 residues. In germline, CDR1 is LNHDA, CDR2 SQIVND (reference sequence). The CDR3 bases are TGTGCCAGTAGTACCCTACAGGGAGGGTACAATGAGCAGTTCTTC. Encoded protein: CASSTLQGGYNEQFF.

The chain carries TRBV12-3 or TRBV12-4 and TRBJ2-6; 9 bases map to TRBD2. V trimming: 3 bases; J trimming: 0 bases; junction bases outside the gene matches: 9. The CDR3 consists of 19 residues. The CDR3 region is CASSFGFLAGSSGANVLTF. The CDR3 DNA reads TGTGCCAGCAGTTTCGGATTCCTAGCGGGGTCCTCTGGGGCCAACGTCCTGACTTTC.

CDR3 in amino acids: CASRRNRGSDYGYTF. CDR3 nucleotide sequence: TGTGCCAGCAGACGGAACAGGGGTAGTGACTATGGCTACACCTTC. The chain uses TRBV28 and TRBJ1-2, with 7 bases that match TRBD1. This CDR3 spans 15 amino acids. The germline V gene has CDR1 MDHEN and CDR2 SYDVKM. Germline trimming cut 6 bases from V and 3 bases from J; bases unmatched to any gene: 10.

This clonotype came up a few times. The chain couples TRBV20-1 to TRBJ2-3; 10 positions agree with TRBD2. V lost 2 bases and J lost 4; bases outside the gene matches: 3. Looked up from germline, CDR1 is DFQATT and CDR2 is SNEGSKA (reference sequence). The CDR3 loop spans 14 amino acids. The CDR3 region has the DNA TGCAGTGCTAGATTAGGGACTAGCGCAGATACGCAGTATTTT. Protein: CSARLGTSADTQYF.

CDR3 protein: CSASPFSDQPQHF. Here the CDR3 DNA reads TGCAGTGCTAGTCCCTTCAGTGATCAGCCCCAGCATTTT. The V gene is TRBV20-1, the J gene TRBJ1-5; D uncertain. Germline lookup yields CDR1 DFQATT and CDR2 SNEGSKA (reference sequence). Deletions cut 3 bases from V and 5 bases from J, with 11 bases between. The CDR3 is 13 residues long.

This clonotype was seen a handful of times. The V gene is TRBV7-2, the J gene TRBJ1-2; TRBD1 agrees at 7 bases. The junction had 8 bases not matched to a gene; V was cut back by 1 base and J by 6 bases. The CDR3 consists of 15 residues. Germline-derived CDR1 and CDR2 are SGHTA and FQGNSA. DNA of the CDR3: TGTGCCAGCAGCTTAGTAACAGGGGACGTTAATGGCTACACCTTC. It specifies CASSLVTGDVNGYTF.

The gene calls are TRBV7-2 and TRBJ1-1; D remains unclear. V lost 5 bases and J 8 bases, leaving 18 bases between the germline ends. Germline V gene lookup returns CDR1 SGHTA and CDR2 FQGNSA. This CDR3 region has 14 residues. CDR3 in amino acids: CASSPGVDRGEAFF. In DNA form, the CDR3 reads TGTGCCAGCAGCCCTGGGGTTGATCGTGGGGAAGCTTTCTTT. The whole variable domain, filled in from reference TRBV7-2 and TRBJ1-1, reads GAGVSQSPSNKVTEKGKDVELRCDPISGHTALYWYRQSLGQGLEFLIYFQGNSAPDKSGLPSDRFSAERTGGSVSTLTIQRTQQEDSAVYLCASSPGVDRGEAFFGQGTRLTVV.

Only a few counts were recorded for this clonotype. This rearrangement joins TRBV7-2 to TRBJ2-4; D gene unclear. V was pared by 6 bases and J by 9 bases, with 12 bases between. Germline V CDR1 and CDR2: SGHTA, FQGNSA. This CDR3 is built from 12 residues. CDR3 DNA: TGTGCCAGCAGTTCAGTCGTTGGCATTCAGTACTTC. Encoded protein: CASSSVVGIQYF.

V gene TRBV28 combines with J gene TRBJ1-2; D ambiguous. The CDR3 length is 13 residues. CDR1 and CDR2 (germline): MDHEN, SYDVKM. V lost 7 bases to trimming and J lost 3 bases, with 12 bases between them. CDR3 amino acids: CASTPAEDYGYTF. For the CDR3, the DNA is TGTGCCAGCACCCCAGCAGAAGACTATGGCTACACCTTC.

About this clonotype itself: A read error may explain this, as a much larger clone is one base away. J is TRBJ2-1 and V is TRBV18; 9 bases are shared with TRBD1. Germline loops: CDR1 KGHSH, CDR2 LQKENI. The length of the CDR3 is 14 residues. Trimming at V came to 6 bases and at J to 10 bases, leaving 10 bases not matched to a gene. CDR3 nucleotide sequence: TGTGCCAGCTCCTCGGGACAGGGACCCTACGAGCAGTTCTTC. It translates to CASSSGQGPYEQFF.

The V and J genes are TRBV29-1 and TRBJ1-2, with a weak D call TRBD1 (6 bases). The CDR3 spans 14 residues. Trimming took 6 bases from V and 8 from J, leaving 22 bases between them. The germline V gene has CDR1 SQVTM and CDR2 ANQGSEA. Here the CDR3 reads CSVHRDAQIRGYTF. For the CDR3, the DNA is TGCAGCGTCCACAGGGACGCGCAAATCAGGGGCTACACCTTC.

The rearrangement uses TRBV24-1 and TRBJ2-7, with TRBD1 matching over 9 bases. CDR1 KGHDR and CDR2 SFDVKD come from the germline V gene. The CDR3 consists of 15 residues. The V and J ends lost 4 bases and 4 bases, in that order; junction bases with no gene match: 7. The CDR3 sequence is CATSDPTGGRYEQYF. The CDR3 DNA follows: TGTGCCACCAGTGACCCGACAGGGGGGAGGTACGAGCAGTACTTC.

J is TRBJ1-1 and V is TRBV28, with TRBD1 identical over 8 bases. CDR1 is MDHEN, CDR2 SYDVKM, per germline. V was clipped by 6 bases and J by 0 bases; unmatched bases: 3. The CDR3 covers 14 residues. CDR3 nucleotides: TGTGCCAGCAGGACAGGGGAAATGAACACTGAAGCTTTCTTT. Translating gives CASRTGEMNTEAFF.

This clonotype was seen repeatedly, ten times or more. V gene TRBV7-3 combines with J gene TRBJ2-1; tentative D call: TRBD2 (6 bases). The V gene lost 2 bases and the J gene lost 5 bases, with 13 bases spanning the gap. In germline, CDR1 is SGHTA, CDR2 FQGTGA. This CDR3 comprises 15 residues. The CDR3 sequence: CASSLWASADNEQFF. The CDR3 DNA sequence: TGTGCCAGCAGCTTATGGGCTAGCGCGGACAATGAGCAGTTCTTC.

The chain couples TRBV20-1 to TRBJ1-3; TRBD1 might be the D (6 bases). The ends were cut back, 6 bases at V and 3 bases at J, with 15 bases in the middle. Germline CDR1 is DFQATT and CDR2 is SNEGSKA (reference sequence). The CDR3 has 14 residues. The CDR3 here is CSAATGTSGNTIYF. In DNA, the CDR3 is TGCAGTGCAGCCACAGGGACTAGTGGAAACACCATATATTTT.

This clonotype was seen a handful of times. The chain has TRBV6-5 and TRBJ2-3; a weak D match, TRBD2 (6 bases). The V end was cut by 11 bases, the J end by 7 bases, with 16 bases between. Germline V gene lookup returns CDR1 MNHEY and CDR2 SVGAGI. The CDR3 loop spans 12 amino acids. DNA of the CDR3: TGTGCCTCAAAGGGGACTCCAAATACGCAGTATTTT. Protein: CASKGTPNTQYF.

The genes are TRBV5-1 and TRBJ2-7, with 10 bases lining up with TRBD1. V lost 4 bases to trimming and J lost 2 bases; unmatched junction nucleotides: 12. This CDR3 spans 17 amino acids. Looked up from germline, CDR1 is SGHRS and CDR2 is YFSETQ. CDR3 sequence: CASSMGQGQGMTYEQYF. In DNA, the CDR3 is TGCGCCAGCAGCATGGGACAGGGACAGGGGATGACCTACGAGCAGTACTTC.

This clonotype was picked up many times. The gene calls are TRBV6-4 and TRBJ2-1, with D unresolved. V lost 0 bases and J 5 bases, leaving 14 bases between the germline ends. The CDR3 length is 16 residues. In germline, CDR1 is MRHNA, CDR2 SNTAGT. The CDR3 sequence is CASSDSPSRPDNEQFF. CDR3 sequence (DNA): TGTGCCAGCAGTGACTCGCCGTCTCGTCCAGACAATGAGCAGTTCTTC.

This chain joins TRBV15 and TRBJ1-1; 8 bases agree with TRBD1. Germline assignment: CDR1 LNHNV and CDR2 YYDKDF (reference sequence). J was trimmed by 0 bases and V by 3 bases; bases with no gene match: 3. This CDR3 has 15 amino acids. CDR3 bases: TGTGCCACCAGCAGTGCCAGGGGGCTGAACACTGAAGCTTTCTTT. The encoded protein is CATSSARGLNTEAFF.

The chain links TRBV6-6 to TRBJ2-5; 10 bases match TRBD1. Germline CDR1 MNHNY, CDR2 SVGAGI (reference sequence). This CDR3 spans 15 amino acids. V lost 7 bases, J lost 1 base, and 6 bases stayed unmatched. CDR3 nucleotide sequence: TGTGCCAGCATTAGCCGGGACAGGGGCCAAGAGACCCAGTACTTC. Translation gives CASISRDRGQETQYF.

V is TRBV6-2 or TRBV6-3 and J is TRBJ1-2; D gene ambiguous. Germline V gives CDR1 MNHEY, CDR2 SVGEGT. V was pared by 11 bases and J by 4 bases, with 8 bases between. This CDR3 has 10 amino acids. The CDR3 sequence is CAVYRYGYTF. The CDR3 DNA reads TGTGCCGTCTACCGCTATGGCTACACCTTC.

The chain's CDR3 is CAISEDLPNTEAFF. The CDR3 DNA sequence: TGTGCCATCAGTGAGGACCTCCCGAACACTGAAGCTTTCTTT. The chain couples TRBV10-3 to TRBJ1-1, with D unclear. CDR1 and CDR2 (germline): ENHRY, SYGVKD. V gave up 2 bases and J gave up 1 base, with 8 bases separating them. There are 14 residues in the CDR3.

The V and J genes are TRBV7-9 and TRBJ2-1, with 7 bases fitting TRBD2. Trimming at V came to 2 bases and at J to 4 bases, leaving 8 bases not matched to a gene. Germline V lookup: CDR1 SEHNR, CDR2 FQNEAQ (reference sequence). This CDR3 has 16 residues. The CDR3: CASSLLIQRGYNEQFF. The CDR3 DNA sequence: TGTGCCAGCAGCTTATTGATCCAGCGGGGATACAATGAGCAGTTCTTC. The full variable domain, rest sourced from reference TRBV7-9 and TRBJ2-1, is DTGVSQNPRHKITKRGQNVTFRCDPISEHNRLYWYRQTLGQGPEFLTYFQNEAQLEKSRLLSDRFSAERPKGSFSTLEIQRTEQGDSAMYLCASSLLIQRGYNEQFFGPGTRLTVL.

A few counts support this clonotype. The rearrangement joins TRBV12-3 or TRBV12-4 to TRBJ1-2; D perhaps matches TRBD1 (6 bases). CDR3 size: 15 residues. Trimming removed 1 base at V and 4 bases at J, with 13 bases between. CDR3 region: CASSLGTAGAYGYTF. The CDR3 DNA reads TGTGCCAGCAGTTTAGGGACAGCCGGGGCCTATGGCTACACCTTC.

This clonotype was found a few times. The CDR3: CASNPGGIYYGYTF. In DNA, the CDR3 is TGTGCCAGCAACCCCGGAGGGATCTACTATGGCTACACCTTC. The chain uses TRBV5-6 and TRBJ1-2; unclear D gene. Looked up from germline, CDR1 is SGHDT and CDR2 is YYEEEE. V was shortened by 6 bases and J by 3 bases, with 15 bases between the two germline ends. This CDR3 is built from 14 residues.

The chain has TRBV20-1 and TRBJ1-5, with 7 bases that match TRBD1. V lost 1 base to trimming and J lost 4 bases; unmatched junction nucleotides: 7. Per germline, CDR1 DFQATT and CDR2 SNEGSKA (reference sequence). The CDR3 has 15 amino acids. As DNA, the CDR3 is TGCAGTGCTAGAGGCTATGACAGGGAAAATCAGCCCCAGCATTTT. Translation: CSARGYDRENQPQHF.